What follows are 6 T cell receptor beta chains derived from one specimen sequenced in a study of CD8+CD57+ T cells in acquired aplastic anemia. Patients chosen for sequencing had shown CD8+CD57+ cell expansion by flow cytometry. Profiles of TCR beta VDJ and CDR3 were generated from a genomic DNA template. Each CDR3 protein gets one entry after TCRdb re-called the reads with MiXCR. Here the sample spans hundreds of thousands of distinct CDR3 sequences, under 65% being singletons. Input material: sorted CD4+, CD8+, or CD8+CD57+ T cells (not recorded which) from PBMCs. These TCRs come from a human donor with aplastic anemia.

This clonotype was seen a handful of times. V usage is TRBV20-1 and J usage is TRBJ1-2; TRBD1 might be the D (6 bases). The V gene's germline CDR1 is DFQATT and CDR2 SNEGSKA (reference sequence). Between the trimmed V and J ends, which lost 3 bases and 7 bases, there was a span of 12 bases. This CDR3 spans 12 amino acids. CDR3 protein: CSASQQGGGYTF. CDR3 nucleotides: TGCAGTGCTAGTCAACAGGGAGGTGGCTACACCTTC.

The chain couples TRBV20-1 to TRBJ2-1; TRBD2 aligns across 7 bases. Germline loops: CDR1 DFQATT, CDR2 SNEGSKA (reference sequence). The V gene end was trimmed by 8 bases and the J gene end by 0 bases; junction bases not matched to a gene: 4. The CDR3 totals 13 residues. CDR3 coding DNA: TGCAGTCTGGGCGGGGGCTCCTACAATGAGCAGTTCTTC. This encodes CSLGGGSYNEQFF.

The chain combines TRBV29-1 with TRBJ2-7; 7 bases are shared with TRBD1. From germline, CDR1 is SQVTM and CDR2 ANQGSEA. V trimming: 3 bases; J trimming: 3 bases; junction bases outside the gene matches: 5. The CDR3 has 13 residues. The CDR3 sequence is CSVEMGQIYEQYF. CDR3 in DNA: TGCAGCGTTGAGATGGGACAGATCTACGAGCAGTACTTC.

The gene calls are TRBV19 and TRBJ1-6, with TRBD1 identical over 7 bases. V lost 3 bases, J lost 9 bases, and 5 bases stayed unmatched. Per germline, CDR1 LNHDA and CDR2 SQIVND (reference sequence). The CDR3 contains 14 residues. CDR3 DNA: TGTGCCAGTAGTATTAAGGGGGCGACTTCACCCCTCCACTTT. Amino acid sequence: CASSIKGATSPLHF.

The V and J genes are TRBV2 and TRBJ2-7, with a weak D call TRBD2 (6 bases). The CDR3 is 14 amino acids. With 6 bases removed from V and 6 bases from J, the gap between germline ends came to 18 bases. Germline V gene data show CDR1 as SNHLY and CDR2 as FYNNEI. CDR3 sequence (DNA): TGTGCCAGCAGCTTAGCACGGAGGGCTGCCGAGCAGTACTTC. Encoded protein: CASSLARRAAEQYF.

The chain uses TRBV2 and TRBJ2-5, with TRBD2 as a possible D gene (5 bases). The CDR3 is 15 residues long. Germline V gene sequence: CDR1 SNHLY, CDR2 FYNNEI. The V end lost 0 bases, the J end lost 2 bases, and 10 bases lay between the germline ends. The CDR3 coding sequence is TGTGCCAGCAGTGAAGCCGAGGGCAGACAAGAGACCCAGTACTTC. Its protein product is CASSEAEGRQETQYF. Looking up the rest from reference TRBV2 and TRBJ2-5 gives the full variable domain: EPEVTQTPSHQVTQMGQEVILRCVPISNHLYFYWYRQILGQKVEFLVSFYNNEISEKSEIFDDQFSVERPDGSNFTLKIRSTKLEDSAMYFCASSEAEGRQETQYFGPGTRLLVL.